The 3 T cell receptor beta chains below come from one sample, sequenced in a study of early T cells in non-severe SARS-CoV-2 infection. A single record per CDR3 protein comes from TCRdb applying MiXCR to the 5' RACE reads. The top ten clones hold less than 12% of a sample with under 70,000 distinct CDR3 sequences, 15% of them seen once. Material: whole blood, obtained at baseline. All receptors come from an adult who was a healthcare worker with PCR-confirmed SARS-CoV-2 infection or an uninfected control (not recorded which).

The gene calls are TRBV4-2 and TRBJ2-7; D uncertain. This CDR3 region has 12 residues. Germline values: CDR1 LGHNA, CDR2 YNFKEQ. The V end was cut by 0 bases, the J end by 2 bases, with 2 bases between. The CDR3 nucleotides are TGTGCCAGCAGCCAAGATGCCTACGAGCAGTACTTC. It yields the protein CASSQDAYEQYF.

There are a few counts of this clonotype. V and J are TRBV11-2 and TRBJ1-6, with 8 bases lining up with TRBD1. The germline V gene encodes CDR1 SGHAT and CDR2 FQNNGV. J lost 5 bases, V lost 5 bases, and 20 bases had no gene match. CDR3 size: 20 residues. The CDR3 nucleotides are TGTGCCAGCAGCCAAAAAACCTCAGGGGGCGCGGGCCTCCATAATTCACCCCTCCACTTT. Translated: CASSQKTSGGAGLHNSPLHF. The full variable domain, in which reference TRBV11-2 and TRBJ1-6 provide the parts outside the CDR3, is EAGVAQSPRYKIIEKRQSVAFWCNPISGHATLYWYQQILGQGPKLLIQFQNNGVVDDSQLPKDRFSAERLKGVDSTLKIQPAKLEDSAVYLCASSQKTSGGAGLHNSPLHFGNGTRLTVT.

This chain uses TRBV3-1 with TRBJ2-5; D is ambiguous. The germline V gene encodes CDR1 LGHDT and CDR2 YNNKEL (reference sequence). Deletions cut 0 bases from V and 5 bases from J, with 16 bases between. The CDR3 extends over 16 amino acids. CDR3 region: CASSQDLSAGGETQYF. CDR3 nucleotides: TGTGCCAGCAGCCAAGATCTATCCGCAGGTGGGGAGACCCAGTACTTC.